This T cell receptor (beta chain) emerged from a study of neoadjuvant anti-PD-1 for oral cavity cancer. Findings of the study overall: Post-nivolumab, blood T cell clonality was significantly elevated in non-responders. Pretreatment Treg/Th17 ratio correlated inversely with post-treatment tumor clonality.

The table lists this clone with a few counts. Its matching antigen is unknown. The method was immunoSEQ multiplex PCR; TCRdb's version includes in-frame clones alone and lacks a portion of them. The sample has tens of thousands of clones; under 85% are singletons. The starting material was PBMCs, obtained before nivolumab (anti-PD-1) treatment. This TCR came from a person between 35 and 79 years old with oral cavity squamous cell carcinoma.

CDR3 protein: CASSPHPEGSSYNEQFF. In DNA, the CDR3 is TGTGCCAGCAGCCCCCACCCGGAGGGAAGCTCCTACAATGAGCAGTTCTTC. The V gene is TRBV9, the J gene TRBJ2-1, with a possible D match to TRBD2 (6 bases). The CDR3 has 17 residues. V shed 4 bases and J shed 0 bases, with 17 bases lying between them. In germline, CDR1 is SGDLS, CDR2 YYNGEE.